This T cell receptor beta chain was sequenced for a study of blood T cell repertoires in COVID-19. Study background: Samples came from the United States, Italy and Spain, spanning acute and convalescent COVID-19. Sources were T cells, B-cell-depleted T cells, or PBMCs; the material itself was cDNA or gDNA.

Per the authors' pipeline: Researchers report that nucleated cell counts were estimated from reference gene primer amplification. Sequencing was performed with immunoSEQ multiplex PCR; in TCRdb, only in-frame clones are kept and a portion is missing. D and trimming were read from the DNA, whereas the V and J calls and clone size are those reported in that table. The sample contains about 89,000 clones, 80% of which appear only once. The V gene's germline CDR1 is SGHTA and CDR2 FQGNSA. The CDR3 sequence is 18 residues long. V trimming: 2 bases; J trimming: 0 bases; junction bases outside the gene matches: 10.

Sequenced: peripheral blood. The chain couples TRBV7-2 to TRBJ2-1; 7 nucleotides match TRBD2. This TCR was recovered from a woman aged 80 or over with acute or convalescent COVID-19. Written as DNA, the CDR3 is TGTGCCAGCAGCTTAAGTGTAGCGGGCCTGAGCTCCTACAATGAGCAGTTCTTC. Protein sequence: CASSLSVAGLSSYNEQFF. The complete variable domain, with remaining parts taken from reference TRBV7-2 and TRBJ2-1, reads GAGVSQSPSNKVTEKGKDVELRCDPISGHTALYWYRQSLGQGLEFLIYFQGNSAPDKSGLPSDRFSAERTGGSVSTLTIQRTQQEDSAVYLCASSLSVAGLSSYNEQFFGPGTRLTVL.